The 10 T cell receptor beta chains presented below share a single source sample, sequenced in a study of T cell changes during pregnancy in multiple sclerosis. Using immunoSEQ multiplex PCR, the repertoire was profiled, and TCRdb retains in-frame clones only, with some absent. The sample holds around 42,000 clones, about nine tenths seen once. Material: CD4+ T cells from peripheral blood mononuclear cells, obtained before pregnancy. All receptors derive from a female donor with multiple sclerosis, enrolled in a pregnancy study.

This clone was detected once. The chain combines TRBV18 with TRBJ1-1, with TRBD1 matching over 8 bases. This CDR3 region has 15 residues. J gave up 4 bases and V 4 bases, and 8 bases lay outside the gene matches. Germline values: CDR1 KGHSH, CDR2 LQKENI. In nucleotides, the CDR3 is TGTGCCAGCTCACATGGGACAGGAGACGCCACTGAAGCTTTCTTT. Its protein is CASSHGTGDATEAFF.

V is TRBV10-1 and J is TRBJ1-1; D gene unclear. Trimming pared 2 bases from V and 5 bases from J, leaving 6 bases between. There are 12 residues in the CDR3. The germline CDR1 and CDR2 sequences are WNHNN and SYGVQD (reference sequence). The CDR3 DNA sequence: TGCGCCAGCAGTGAGCCCTTAACTGAAGCTTTCTTT. Translation gives CASSEPLTEAFF.

This chain connects TRBV10-3 to TRBJ2-6; 11 bases fit TRBD1. This CDR3 region has 18 residues. Germline V lookup: CDR1 ENHRY, CDR2 SYGVKD. Trimming cost V 0 bases and J 1 base; bases outside gene matches: 2. CDR3 sequence: CAISESGQGASGANVLTF. In DNA, the CDR3 is TGTGCCATCAGTGAGTCAGGACAGGGGGCTTCTGGGGCCAACGTCCTGACTTTC.

The rearrangement uses TRBV30 and TRBJ1-2; 9 bases map to TRBD1. Trimming took 0 bases from V and 9 from J; bases not matched to a gene: 5. The CDR3 consists of 13 residues. Germline assignment: CDR1 GTSNPN and CDR2 SVGIG (reference sequence). This chain's CDR3 is CAWSVLTGGRYTF. In DNA form, the CDR3 reads TGTGCCTGGAGTGTACTGACAGGGGGTCGCTACACCTTC. The variable domain in full, completed from reference TRBV30 and TRBJ1-2, reads SQTIHQWPATLVQPVGSPLSLECTVEGTSNPNLYWYRQAAGRGLQLLFYSVGIGQISSEVPQNLSASRPQDRQFILSSKKLLLSDSGFYLCAWSVLTGGRYTFGSGTRLTVV.

V usage is TRBV7-2 and J usage is TRBJ1-5; D gene unclear. Trimming took 1 base from V and 7 from J, leaving 8 bases between them. Germline CDR1 is SGHTA and CDR2 is FQGNSA. The CDR3 length is 13 residues. DNA for the CDR3: TGTGCCAGCAGCTTAGTTGGTCAGCAGCCCCAGCATTTT. Its translation is CASSLVGQQPQHF.

The chain has TRBV2 and TRBJ2-6, with 8 bases that match TRBD1. This CDR3 contains 17 residues. The V gene end was trimmed by 5 bases and the J gene end by 2 bases; junction bases not matched to a gene: 8. Germline V gives CDR1 SNHLY, CDR2 FYNNEI. CDR3 bases: TGTGCCAGCAGTCCGGGACAGGTAAAGCCTGGGGCCAACGTCCTGACTTTC. It codes for CASSPGQVKPGANVLTF.

V is TRBV27 and J is TRBJ2-1, with 11 bases aligning to TRBD2. This CDR3 comprises 16 residues. Germline V lookup: CDR1 MNHEY, CDR2 SMNVEV (reference sequence). The ends lost 2 bases at V and 2 bases at J; junction bases unmatched: 2. The CDR3 nucleotides read TGTGCCAGCAGTTTAATAGCGGGGGGGGCCTACAATGAGCAGTTCTTC. It translates to CASSLIAGGAYNEQFF.

The chain recombines TRBV2 with TRBJ2-7; D is undetermined. Looked up from germline, CDR1 is SNHLY and CDR2 is FYNNEI. The ends were cut back, 8 bases at V and 3 bases at J, with 11 bases in the middle. This CDR3 spans 12 amino acids. CDR3 coding DNA: TGTGCCAGCTTAGACACTTACTACGAGCAGTACTTC. Protein product: CASLDTYYEQYF.

The rearrangement links TRBV11-1 to TRBJ2-1, with D hard to call. The CDR3 is 12 amino acids. The germline V gene encodes CDR1 SGHAT and CDR2 FQDESV (reference sequence). Trimming removed 3 bases from V and 8 bases from J, with 8 bases in between. The DNA of the CDR3 is TGTGCCAGCAGCTTTAACACCCATGAGCAGTTCTTC. It specifies CASSFNTHEQFF.

V and J are TRBV27 and TRBJ1-5; D gene unclear. Germline V gene sequence: CDR1 MNHEY, CDR2 SMNVEV (reference sequence). V was pared by 3 bases and J by 2 bases, with 11 bases between. The CDR3 has 15 amino acids. This CDR3 is CASSLGSWGNQPQHF. In DNA form, the CDR3 reads TGTGCCAGCAGTTTGGGCAGTTGGGGCAATCAGCCCCAGCATTTT.